This T cell receptor beta chain was identified during a study of T-cell reconstitution after alpha-beta-depleted transplantation in children. Study observations and caveats: Reportedly, only several hundred clones from non-depleted graft cells drove alpha-beta T-cell counts at about two months. The main origin of T-cell counts and diversity one year after transplant was newly produced T cells. It was surviving recipient T cells and thymic progenitors that gave some patients high TCRbeta diversity at day 60.

It was with unique molecular identifiers that the TCRbeta library was prepared. Each CDR3 protein gets one entry after TCRdb re-called the PCR reads with MiXCR. Counted here are fewer than 350,000 distinct CDR3 sequences, around a tenth occurring once; the ten biggest clones make up roughly a quarter. V shed 2 bases and J 0 bases; nucleotides not matched to a gene: 6. CDR1 KGHSH and CDR2 LQKENI come from the germline V gene. The CDR3 is 18 amino acids. This clonotype was recorded at least ten times. Its antigen is not identified. This TCR came from a male patient between 2 and 15 years old who had a stem cell transplant for chronic granulomatous disease, so the T cells may come from the graft donor. Sequenced material: peripheral blood, taken 180 days after TCRalphabeta/CD19-depleted stem cell transplant. The chain combines TRBV18 with TRBJ2-6, with TRBD1 matching 8 bases. The CDR3 coding sequence is TGTGCCAGCTCACCAAGGGACAGGATTGACTCTGGGGCCAACGTCCTGACTTTC. Amino acid sequence: CASSPRDRIDSGANVLTF. Full variable domain (outside the CDR3, taken from reference TRBV18 and TRBJ2-6): NAGVMQNPRHLVRRRGQEARLRCSPMKGHSHVYWYRQLPEEGLKFMVYLQKENIIDESGMPKERFSAEFPKEGPSILRIQQVVRGDSAAYFCASSPRDRIDSGANVLTFGAGSRLTVL.